This T cell receptor beta chain was identified in a study of a mutant IDH1 vaccine in newly diagnosed glioma. In the study overall: Eight vaccine injections were given to patients in weeks 1, 3, 5, 7, 11, 15, 19 and 23. Beforehand, treatment had been radiotherapy, temozolomide, or both; the majority received both.

As to this clone: Its antigen is unidentified.

The CDR3 sequence is 16 residues long. Germline CDR1 MDHEN, CDR2 SYDVKM. V was trimmed by 8 bases and J by 2 bases, leaving 16 bases between them. Using immunoSEQ multiplex PCR, the repertoire was profiled, and TCRdb retains in-frame clones only, with some absent. Here the sample spans 55,000 to 70,000 clones, 89% being singletons. Sample time point: week 11, during vaccination. Vaccinated patients received 300 ug of mutant IDH1 20-mer peptide per dose, with topical imiquimod. Findings of the study overall: Of the patients, 80% to 95% had vaccine-induced immune responses.

The chain uses TRBV28 and TRBJ2-6; D remains ambiguous. The receptor comes from a man aged 35-49 years with glioma. Source: PBMCs, taken from a glioma patient whose treatment included an IDH1 peptide vaccine. The CDR3 reads CASFKNTRPGANVLTF. In DNA, the CDR3 is TGTGCCAGCTTTAAAAACACCCGCCCTGGGGCCAACGTCCTGACTTTC.